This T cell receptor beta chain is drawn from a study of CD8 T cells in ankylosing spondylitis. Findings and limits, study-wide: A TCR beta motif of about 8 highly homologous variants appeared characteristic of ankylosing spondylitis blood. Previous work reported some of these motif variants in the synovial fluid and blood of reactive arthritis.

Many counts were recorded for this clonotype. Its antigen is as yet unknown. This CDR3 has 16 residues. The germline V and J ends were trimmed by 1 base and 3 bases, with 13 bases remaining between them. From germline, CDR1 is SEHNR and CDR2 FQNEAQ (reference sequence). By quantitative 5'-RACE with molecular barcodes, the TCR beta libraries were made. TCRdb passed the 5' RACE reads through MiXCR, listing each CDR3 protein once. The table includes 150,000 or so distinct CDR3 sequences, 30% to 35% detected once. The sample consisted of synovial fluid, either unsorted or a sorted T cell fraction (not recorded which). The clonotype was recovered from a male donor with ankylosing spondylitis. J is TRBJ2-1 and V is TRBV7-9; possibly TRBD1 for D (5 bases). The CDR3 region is CASSLVGAGIYNEQFF. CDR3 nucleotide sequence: TGTGCCAGCAGCTTAGTCGGTGCAGGGATCTACAATGAGCAGTTCTTC. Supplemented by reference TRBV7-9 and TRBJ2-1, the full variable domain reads DTGVSQNPRHKITKRGQNVTFRCDPISEHNRLYWYRQTLGQGPEFLTYFQNEAQLEKSRLLSDRFSAERPKGSFSTLEIQRTEQGDSAMYLCASSLVGAGIYNEQFFGPGTRLTVL.